A single sample gave rise to the 31 T cell receptor beta chains below, sequenced in a study of cytotoxic CD8 clonotypes in ibrutinib-treated CLL. Measured with immunoSEQ multiplex PCR; TCRdb has only the in-frame clones, and not every one. The table shows 200,000 to 250,000 clones, with 60% to 80% occurring only once. The source was PBMCs, collected after 12 months of ibrutinib treatment. Source of these receptors: a human donor with chronic lymphocytic leukemia.

The chain carries TRBV5-1 and TRBJ2-3; D gene unclear. V was clipped by 3 bases and J by 1 base, with 15 bases between them. The CDR3 is 16 residues long. Germline CDR1 SGHRS, CDR2 YFSETQ. The CDR3 DNA is TGCGCCAGCAGCTCGCTATTGACTTCGCGCACAGATACGCAGTATTTT. Amino acid sequence: CASSSLLTSRTDTQYF.

The chain joins TRBV7-9 to TRBJ1-4, with D hard to call. Germline assignment: CDR1 SEHNR and CDR2 FQNEAQ (reference sequence). The CDR3 contains 15 residues. The germline V and J ends were trimmed by 1 base and 4 bases, with 10 bases remaining between them. CDR3 residues: CASSLGVVFNEKLFF. DNA of the CDR3: TGTGCCAGCAGCTTAGGTGTGGTCTTTAATGAAAAACTGTTTTTT.

V and J are TRBV4-1 and TRBJ1-2; no firm D call. The CDR3 runs to 14 residues. CDR1 MGHRA and CDR2 YSYEKL come from the germline V gene. The ends were cut back, 0 bases at V and 5 bases at J, with 10 bases in the middle. The CDR3 DNA reads TGCGCCAGCAGCCAAGACTTTGGACCTTATGGCTACACCTTC. Its protein is CASSQDFGPYGYTF.

This chain joins TRBV7-2 and TRBJ2-1; 7 bases line up with TRBD2. CDR1 and CDR2 (germline): SGHTA, FQGNSA. Trimming at V came to 5 bases and at J to 0 bases, leaving 13 bases not matched to a gene. The CDR3 has 18 residues. CDR3 residues: CASSQGLGRGSSYNEQFF. CDR3 in DNA: TGTGCCAGCAGCCAAGGGCTGGGGCGGGGGAGCTCCTACAATGAGCAGTTCTTC.

The chain recombines TRBV6-1 with TRBJ2-7; possibly TRBD1 for D (5 bases). CDR1 is MNHNS, CDR2 SASEGT, per germline. Trimming cost V 8 bases and J 5 bases, with 16 bases left between them. The CDR3 consists of 13 residues. CDR3 DNA sequence: TGTGCCAGCGCCCCCCCAGGGCGTAACGAGCAGTACTTC. Its translation: CASAPPGRNEQYF.

This chain connects TRBV5-1 to TRBJ2-5; 7 bases fit TRBD1. V was pared by 4 bases and J by 1 base, with 10 bases of the junction left unmatched. The CDR3 sequence is 16 residues long. The germline V gene encodes CDR1 SGHRS and CDR2 YFSETQ. CDR3 sequence: CASSPTWTGPQETQYF. DNA of the CDR3: TGCGCCAGCAGCCCTACCTGGACAGGCCCCCAAGAGACCCAGTACTTC.

The chain couples TRBV28 to TRBJ1-1; TRBD1 aligns across 8 bases. The CDR3 covers 15 residues. V shed 4 bases, J shed 4 bases, and the junction held 8 bases outside the gene matches. Germline values: CDR1 MDHEN, CDR2 SYDVKM. The CDR3 region has the DNA TGTGCCAGCAGTTCCCCCAGGGGGCAAGCCACTGAAGCTTTCTTT. Amino acids: CASSSPRGQATEAFF.

The chain has TRBV28 and TRBJ2-7; the D gene could be TRBD1 or TRBD2 (6 bases each). V was shortened by 5 bases and J by 7 bases, with 24 bases between the two germline ends. CDR3 length: 16 residues. The germline CDR1 and CDR2 sequences are MDHEN and SYDVKM. The DNA for the CDR3 is TGTGCCAGCAGTCCCCGCGTTAGGGGGAGGCTCTGGGAGCAGTACTTC. Protein sequence: CASSPRVRGRLWEQYF. Full variable domain (outside the CDR3, taken from reference TRBV28 and TRBJ2-7): DVKVTQSSRYLVKRTGEKVFLECVQDMDHENMFWYRQDPGLGLRLIYFSYDVKMKEKGDIPEGYSVSREKKERFSLILESASTNQTSMYLCASSPRVRGRLWEQYFGPGTRLTVT.

On this clone: A much larger clone sits a single nucleotide away, making a read error possible. This same CDR3 is encoded by further DNA sequences in the sample. The gene calls are TRBV7-9 and TRBJ2-5; no definite D call. The germline V gene encodes CDR1 SEHNR and CDR2 FQNEAQ (reference sequence). CDR3 length: 15 amino acids. Trimming took 5 bases from V and 2 from J, leaving 15 bases between them. The chain's CDR3 is CASSLLSPTQETQYF. Here the CDR3 DNA reads TGTGCCAGCAGCCTACTCTCGCCGACACAAGAGACCCAGTACTTC.

The chain links TRBV4-2 to TRBJ1-1; D is unresolved. Deletions cut 0 bases from V and 0 bases from J, with 11 bases between. Looked up from germline, CDR1 is LGHNA and CDR2 is YNFKEQ. The CDR3 covers 16 residues. CDR3 in amino acids: CASSQERARMNTEAFF. CDR3 DNA: TGTGCCAGCAGCCAAGAGCGGGCGCGGATGAACACTGAAGCTTTCTTT.

In its sample, this clone was seen a few times. The V gene is TRBV9, the J gene TRBJ2-5; perhaps D is TRBD1 or TRBD2 (7 bases each). With 0 bases removed from V and 4 bases from J, the gap between germline ends came to 13 bases. The CDR3 spans 15 residues. The V gene's germline CDR1 is SGDLS and CDR2 YYNGEE. The CDR3 DNA is TGTGCCAGCAGCGTAGGCGGCAGGGGGGGAGAGACCCAGTACTTC. Amino acid sequence: CASSVGGRGGETQYF.

The rearrangement uses TRBV7-2 and TRBJ1-1; 8 bases are a match to TRBD1. Losses at the gene ends were 4 bases for V and 0 bases for J; bases not matched to a gene: 4. The V gene's germline CDR1 is SGHTA and CDR2 FQGNSA. The CDR3 runs to 15 residues. Written as DNA, the CDR3 is TGTGCCAGCAGCTATTCGACAGGGGTGAACACTGAAGCTTTCTTT. It encodes CASSYSTGVNTEAFF.

This clone was seen just once. The chain joins TRBV28 to TRBJ1-2; 7 nucleotides match TRBD1. The CDR3 runs to 14 residues. The V segment lost 5 bases and the J segment 3 bases; nucleotides outside the gene matches: 6. Germline V CDR1 and CDR2: MDHEN, SYDVKM. The CDR3 DNA follows: TGTGCCAGCAGTCCCATCGACAGGGACTATGGCTACACCTTC. It is translated as CASSPIDRDYGYTF.

The genes are TRBV13 and TRBJ1-1, with 8 nucleotides matching TRBD1. The V and J ends lost 1 base and 6 bases, in that order; junction bases with no gene match: 13. CDR1 PRHDT and CDR2 FYEKMQ come from the germline V gene (reference sequence). This CDR3 has 17 residues. CDR3 amino acids: CASSLEGQGRGTSEAFF. The CDR3 coding sequence is TGTGCCAGCAGCTTAGAAGGACAGGGCCGGGGAACGTCTGAAGCTTTCTTT. The variable domain in full, completed from reference TRBV13 and TRBJ1-1, reads AAGVIQSPRHLIKEKRETATLKCYPIPRHDTVYWYQQGPGQDPQFLISFYEKMQSDKGSIPDRFSAQQFSDYHSELNMSSLELGDSALYFCASSLEGQGRGTSEAFFGQGTRLTVV.

The J gene is TRBJ1-2, the V gene TRBV10-3; TRBD1 is a possible D gene (6 bases). Germline CDR1 ENHRY, CDR2 SYGVKD. The CDR3 loop spans 16 amino acids. Trimming left V 2 bases short and J 3 bases short, with 16 bases between. This chain's CDR3 is CAISEPSGAQDYGYTF. Here the CDR3 DNA reads TGTGCCATCAGTGAGCCATCAGGGGCCCAAGACTATGGCTACACCTTC.

The chain is built from TRBV7-3 and TRBJ2-1; the match to TRBD2 covers 12 bases. V lost 6 bases to trimming and J lost 1 base; unmatched junction nucleotides: 4. The germline V gene encodes CDR1 SGHTA and CDR2 FQGTGA. This CDR3 spans 16 amino acids. The CDR3 loop reads CASSSTSGGSYNEQFF. The DNA of the CDR3 is TGTGCCAGCAGTTCTACTAGCGGGGGGTCCTACAATGAGCAGTTCTTC.

The gene calls are TRBV4-3 and TRBJ2-1; 8 nucleotides match TRBD2. Trimming removed 2 bases from V and 8 bases from J; junction bases left unmatched: 5. Germline V gives CDR1 LGHNA, CDR2 YSLEER. This CDR3 contains 14 residues. The DNA for the CDR3 is TGCGCCAGCAGCCAATTAGCGGGAAGGGATGAGCAGTTCTTC. Protein sequence: CASSQLAGRDEQFF.

This chain connects TRBV18 to TRBJ1-2; D perhaps matches TRBD1 (5 bases). Germline V CDR1 and CDR2: KGHSH, LQKENI. The V gene lost 2 bases and the J gene lost 3 bases, with 13 bases spanning the gap. This CDR3 contains 15 residues. For the CDR3, the DNA is TGTGCCAGCTCACCAGAGGCAGGAGGGGACTATGGCTACACCTTC. Translation: CASSPEAGGDYGYTF.

The chain joins TRBV5-6 to TRBJ2-5; D gene ambiguous. This CDR3 comprises 12 residues. V was pared by 0 bases and J by 5 bases, with 5 bases between. The V gene's germline CDR1 is SGHDT and CDR2 YYEEEE. The CDR3 DNA follows: TGTGCCAGCAGCTTGGATCCGGAGACCCAGTACTTC. The encoded protein is CASSLDPETQYF.

This clone was observed a few times. V is TRBV9 and J is TRBJ1-3, with D perhaps matching TRBD1 (5 bases). Germline V CDR1 and CDR2: SGDLS, YYNGEE. V gave up 4 bases and J gave up 2 bases, with 19 bases separating them. The CDR3 length is 17 residues. The CDR3 reads CASSFPLGEKTGNTIYF. The DNA for the CDR3 is TGTGCCAGCAGCTTCCCGTTGGGGGAGAAAACTGGAAACACCATATATTTT.

The CDR3 DNA follows: TGTGCCAAGAGAAAGGGGCGGAACACTGAAGCTTTCTTT. Translation: CAKRKGRNTEAFF. The V gene is TRBV16, the J gene TRBJ1-1; D is possibly TRBD1 (5 bases). The CDR3 covers 13 residues. V shed 10 bases and J shed 1 base, with 13 bases lying between them. The germline V gene has CDR1 KGHSY and CDR2 FQNENV.

CDR3 residues: CASSSWTGVNTGELFF. The CDR3 nucleotides read TGTGCCAGCAGCTCATGGACAGGAGTGAACACCGGGGAGCTGTTTTTT. The chain employs TRBV5-6 and TRBJ2-2, with 7 bases aligning to TRBD1. The CDR3 has 16 residues. The germline gives CDR1 SGHDT, CDR2 YYEEEE. V trimming: 3 bases; J trimming: 1 base; junction bases outside the gene matches: 6.

This clone came up a few times. This chain uses TRBV6-5 with TRBJ1-1; D may be TRBD1 (6 bases). Germline CDR1 and CDR2: MNHEY and SVGAGI. The V end was cut by 5 bases, the J end by 1 base, with 14 bases between. This CDR3 has 15 residues. The CDR3 sequence: CASSNPGQANTEAFF. The CDR3 region has the DNA TGTGCCAGCAGTAATCCGGGACAAGCGAACACTGAAGCTTTCTTT.

The chain is built from TRBV7-3 and TRBJ2-7; tentatively, D is TRBD2 (5 bases). Trimming removed 5 bases at V and 5 bases at J, with 16 bases between. CDR3 length equals 14 residues. Germline CDR1 reads SGHTA; CDR2 reads FQGTGA. The CDR3 protein is CASSPWPGVHEQYF. DNA for the CDR3: TGTGCCAGCAGCCCCTGGCCCGGGGTACACGAGCAGTACTTC. The whole variable domain, filled in from reference TRBV7-3 and TRBJ2-7, reads GAGVSQTPSNKVTEKGKYVELRCDPISGHTALYWYRQSLGQGPEFLIYFQGTGAADDSGLPNDRFFAVRPEGSVSTLKIQRTERGDSAVYLCASSPWPGVHEQYFGPGTRLTVT.

The chain combines TRBV7-9 with TRBJ1-1; the D gene is possibly TRBD1 (6 bases). V lost 6 bases and J lost 4, with 12 bases in between. Germline CDR1 is SEHNR and CDR2 is FQNEAQ (reference sequence). This CDR3 has 13 residues. Here the CDR3 reads CASRYNRATEAFF. The CDR3 nucleotides read TGTGCCAGCAGGTATAACAGGGCCACTGAAGCTTTCTTT.

V gene TRBV1 combines with J gene TRBJ2-1; the table calls TRBD2, which could not be checked here. TRBV1 is a pseudogene locus. The CDR3 contains 15 residues. Written as DNA, the CDR3 is TGCACCAGCAGCCAAGCGGGAGACTCCTACAATGAGCAGTTCTTC. Its protein is CTSSQAGDSYNEQFF.

The chain joins TRBV19 to TRBJ2-6, with D hard to call. The V end was cut by 6 bases, the J end by 1 base, with 7 bases between. Germline CDR1 LNHDA, CDR2 SQIVND (reference sequence). The CDR3 is 14 amino acids. The CDR3 reads CASSLGSGANVLTF. The CDR3 bases are TGTGCCAGTAGCTTGGGATCTGGGGCCAACGTCCTGACTTTC. Using reference TRBV19 and TRBJ2-6 for the parts outside the CDR3, the full variable domain is DGGITQSPKYLFRKEGQNVTLSCEQNLNHDAMYWYRQDPGQGLRLIYYSQIVNDFQKGDIAEGYSVSREKKESFPLTVTSAQKNPTAFYLCASSLGSGANVLTFGAGSRLTVL.

The chain couples TRBV30 to TRBJ1-3; tentative D call: TRBD1 (5 bases). Trimming left V 2 bases short and J 0 bases short, with 8 bases between. The CDR3 consists of 14 residues. The germline V gene encodes CDR1 GTSNPN and CDR2 SVGIG (reference sequence). CDR3 sequence reads: CAWSRGTSGNTIYF. CDR3 nucleotides: TGTGCCTGGAGTAGGGGCACCTCTGGAAACACCATATATTTT.

In its sample, this clone was seen a few times. This sequence joins TRBV15 and TRBJ1-1; TRBD1 aligns across 7 bases. Germline loops: CDR1 LNHNV, CDR2 YYDKDF (reference sequence). Losses at the gene ends were 3 bases for V and 1 base for J; bases not matched to a gene: 8. This CDR3 is built from 16 residues. CDR3 residues: CATSSHLGQPNTEAFF. The CDR3 DNA follows: TGTGCCACCAGCAGTCACCTGGGACAGCCGAACACTGAAGCTTTCTTT.

This clone occurred once. The chain combines TRBV28 with TRBJ1-2; D perhaps matches TRBD1 (5 bases). CDR3 length: 15 amino acids. V dropped 2 bases and J dropped 0 bases, with 10 bases sitting between them. Germline CDR1 is MDHEN and CDR2 is SYDVKM. CDR3 sequence reads: CASSLGSGANYGYTF. CDR3 DNA: TGTGCCAGCAGTTTAGGGTCGGGGGCTAACTATGGCTACACCTTC.

The rearrangement uses TRBV7-2 and TRBJ2-3; D is undetermined. The CDR3 has 11 amino acids. The germline V gene has CDR1 SGHTA and CDR2 FQGNSA. V lost 3 bases and J lost 6, with 4 bases in between. The CDR3 DNA reads as TGTGCCAGCAGCTTGATGGATACGCAGTATTTT. It is translated as CASSLMDTQYF. Looking up the rest from reference TRBV7-2 and TRBJ2-3 gives the full variable domain: GAGVSQSPSNKVTEKGKDVELRCDPISGHTALYWYRQSLGQGLEFLIYFQGNSAPDKSGLPSDRFSAERTGGSVSTLTIQRTQQEDSAVYLCASSLMDTQYFGPGTRLTVL.